This T cell receptor (beta chain) originates from a study of cytomegalovirus exposure and HLA in healthy donors. CDR1 and CDR2 from the germline V gene are MNHEY and SVGAGI. CDR3 length: 11 residues. The V end was cut by 8 bases, the J end by 5 bases, with 9 bases between. Primers: 60 Vbeta forward and 13 Jbeta reverse. Assay used: immunoSEQ multiplex PCR; TCRdb lists only in-frame clones, some missing. The sample comprises fewer than 250,000 clones, roughly 77% of which are singletons, and about 1.4% rests with the top ten. On this clone itself: What it binds is not known.

Findings and caveats of the study: Follow-up analysis later connected one missense variant in DCLRE1C with trimming of TCR beta V- and J-genes.

The V call is TRBV6-5, the J call TRBJ1-1; D unresolved. Sequencing was done on a sample of PBMCs. This clonotype was sampled from a woman aged 50 to 60 in good health and CMV-seronegative. The CDR3 reads CASPGSTEAFF. CDR3 nucleotide sequence: TGTGCCAGCCCGGGAAGTACTGAAGCTTTCTTT.